This T cell receptor (beta chain) was recovered during a study of blood T cell repertoires in COVID-19 (dated by TCRdb to about 2020). About the investigation overall: Collaborator samples came from the United States, Italy and Spain and covered acute and convalescent phases of COVID-19. Samples came from the ongoing ImmuneRACE study (first 160 participants) plus 1,254 subjects from 6 global collaborators. The repertoires were released in a freely available public database meant as a resource for research on the immune response to SARS-CoV-2. Sample metadata almost always included a de-identified subject ID, COVID-19 status, age in years and sex. The material from the prospective study consisted of cDNA or gDNA derived from T cells, B-cell-depleted T cells, or PBMCs. Where HLA class I and class II types were available, the types were taken from metadata supplied by the sample provider, not from assay-based typing. Deeply sampled blood TCRbeta repertoires from subjects exposed to, actively infected with, or recovered from COVID-19 were included in the dataset.

From the germline V gene, CDR1 is SGHTA and CDR2 is FQGTGA. The CDR3 holds 15 amino acids from the cysteine to the phenylalanine. Only the CDR3 part of the read is kept: 45 bases, read in frame from the first base. Relative to germline, V is missing 5 bases and J is missing 1 base, with 6 bases of the junction outside any gene match. Collaborating institutions collected whole blood in K2EDTA tubes following their own protocols. For TCRbeta analysis, collaborator samples were shipped as frozen whole blood, as isolated PBMCs, or as DNA extracted from either sample type. The immunoSEQ Assay, a bias-controlled multiplex PCR, was used to amplify TCRbeta CDR3 regions from genomic DNA. As for the original processing: The number of nucleated cells in each sample was estimated from the amplification of reference gene primers within the assay. Sequence reads were collapsed and filtered to measure the absolute abundance of every unique TCRbeta CDR3 rearrangement. For each sample, productive Simpson clonality was calculated as the square root of Simpson's diversity index over productive rearrangements. This immuneACCESS table, as held by TCRdb, lists in-frame sequences with V and J called but not all clones. Of the missing ones, under half trace to an unresolved V gene in checked studies; the others have no known cause. V, J and clone size are those of that table, while D and trimming were read from the DNA. The sample table holds 200,000 to 300,000 clones, of which around 90% were seen once. The ten largest clones represent more than 1.2% of the sample.

Overall study results and their limits: The amount of clinical and demographic metadata varied by source and participant and was provided uncurated.

Worth noting for this clone: The clone's antigen remains unknown. No much larger clonotype is one base removed from it; base qualities were not supplied.

The receptor comes from an elderly man with acute or convalescent COVID-19. The chain is encoded by TRBV7-3 joined to TRBJ1-1; the junction holds 8 bases that match TRBD1. Sequences were obtained from peripheral blood. The CDR3 reads as follows: CASSPQGVGNTEAFF. At the DNA level, the sequence is TGTGCCAGCAGCCCACAGGGGGTAGGGAACACTGAAGCTTTCTTT.